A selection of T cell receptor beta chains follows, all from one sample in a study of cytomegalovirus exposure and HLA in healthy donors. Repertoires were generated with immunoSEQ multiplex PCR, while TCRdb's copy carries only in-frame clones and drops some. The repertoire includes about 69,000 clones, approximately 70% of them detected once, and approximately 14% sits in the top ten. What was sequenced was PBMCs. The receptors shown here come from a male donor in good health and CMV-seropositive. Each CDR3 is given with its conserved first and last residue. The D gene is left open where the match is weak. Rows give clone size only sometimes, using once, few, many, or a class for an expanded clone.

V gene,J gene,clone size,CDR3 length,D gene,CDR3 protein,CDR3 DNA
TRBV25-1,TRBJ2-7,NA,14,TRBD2,CASSAPGLGSEQYF,TGTGCCAGCAGTGCGCCCGGACTAGGTAGCGAGCAGTACTTC
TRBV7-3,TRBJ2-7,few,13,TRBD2,CASSLLAGYEQYF,TGTGCCAGCAGCTTACTAGCGGGATACGAGCAGTACTTC
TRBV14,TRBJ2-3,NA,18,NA,CASSQEVADSLSTDTQYF,TGTGCCAGCAGCCAAGAAGTTGCGGACAGTCTAAGCACAGATACGCAGTATTTT
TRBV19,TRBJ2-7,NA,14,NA,CASSISQAANEQYF,TGTGCCAGTAGTATTAGTCAGGCCGCTAACGAGCAGTACTTC
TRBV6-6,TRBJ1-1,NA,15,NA,CASMAGALMNTEAFF,TGTGCCAGCATGGCAGGGGCCCTGATGAACACTGAAGCTTTCTTT
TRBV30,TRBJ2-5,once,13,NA,CAWSGDSQETQYF,TGTGCCTGGAGTGGCGACAGCCAAGAGACCCAGTACTTC
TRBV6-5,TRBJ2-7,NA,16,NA,CASSYGSGLTTYEQYF,TGTGCCAGCAGTTACGGGTCAGGGCTTACCACCTACGAGCAGTACTTC
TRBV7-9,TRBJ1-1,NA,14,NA,CASSLRLGDTEAFF,TGTGCCAGCAGCTTACGGCTGGGCGACACTGAAGCTTTCTTT
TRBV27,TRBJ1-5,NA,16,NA,CASSPSSGARNQPQHF,TGTGCCAGCAGTCCGTCCTCAGGGGCCCGCAATCAGCCCCAGCATTTT
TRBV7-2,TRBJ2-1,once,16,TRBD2,CASSFTGTSGPNEQFF,TGTGCCAGCAGCTTCACCGGGACTAGCGGGCCCAATGAGCAGTTCTTC
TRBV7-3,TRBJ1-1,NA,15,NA,CASSWGSQGHTEAFF,TGTGCCAGCAGCTGGGGCTCTCAGGGTCACACTGAAGCTTTCTTT
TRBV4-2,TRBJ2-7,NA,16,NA,CASSYGSGPRRYEQYF,TGTGCCAGCAGCTACGGAAGCGGACCTCGGCGCTACGAGCAGTACTTC
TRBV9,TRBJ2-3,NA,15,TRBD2,CASSERGDLTDTQYF,TGTGCCAGCAGCGAACGGGGGGATCTCACAGATACGCAGTATTTT
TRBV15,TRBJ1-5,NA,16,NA,CATSRDSAGPRQPQHF,TGTGCCACCAGCAGAGATTCAGCAGGGCCACGGCAGCCCCAGCATTTT
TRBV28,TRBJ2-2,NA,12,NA,CASSFLPGELFF,TGTGCCAGCAGTTTTCTCCCCGGGGAGCTGTTTTTT
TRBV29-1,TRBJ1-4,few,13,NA,CSVASGFNEKLFF,TGCAGCGTCGCGAGTGGTTTTAATGAAAAACTGTTTTTT
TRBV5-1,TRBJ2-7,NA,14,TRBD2,CASSPIAGMREQYF,TGCGCCAGCAGCCCAATAGCGGGAATGCGCGAGCAGTACTTC
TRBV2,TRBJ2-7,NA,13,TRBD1,CASGTGTGNEQYF,TGTGCCAGCGGTACCGGGACAGGGAACGAGCAGTACTTC
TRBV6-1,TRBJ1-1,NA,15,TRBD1,CASSWKGQGGTEAFF,TGTGCCAGCAGTTGGAAGGGACAGGGGGGTACTGAAGCTTTCTTT
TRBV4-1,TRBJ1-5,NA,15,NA,CASSQGRLGNQPQHF,TGCGCCAGCAGCCAAGGCAGATTGGGCAATCAGCCCCAGCATTTT
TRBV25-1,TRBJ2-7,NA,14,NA,CASSEYGRNYEQYF,TGTGCCAGCAGTGAATATGGGAGGAACTACGAGCAGTACTTC
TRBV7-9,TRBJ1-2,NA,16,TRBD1,CSSSRDRGRFDYGYTF,TGTTCCAGCAGCCGAGACAGGGGGCGTTTCGACTATGGCTACACCTTC
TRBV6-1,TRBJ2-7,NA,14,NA,CASYGGGSFYEQYF,TGTGCCAGCTACGGGGGTGGCAGTTTCTACGAGCAGTACTTC
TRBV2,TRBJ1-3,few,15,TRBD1,CASSDRGLSGNTIYF,TGTGCCAGCAGCGACAGGGGCCTCTCTGGAAACACCATATATTTT
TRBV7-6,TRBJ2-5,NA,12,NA,CASRRQQETQYF,TGTGCCAGCAGGAGACAACAAGAGACCCAGTACTTC
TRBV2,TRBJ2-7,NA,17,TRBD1,CASSRDRGSRASYEQYF,TGTGCCAGCAGTCGGGACAGGGGTTCTAGGGCCTCCTACGAGCAGTACTTC
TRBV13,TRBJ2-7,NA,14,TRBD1,CASSLRQGAGEQYF,TGTGCCAGCAGCTTAAGGCAGGGGGCGGGAGAGCAGTACTTC
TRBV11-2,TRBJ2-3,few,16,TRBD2,CASSEDQRGGPDTQYF,TGTGCCAGCAGCGAAGACCAGCGGGGGGGCCCAGATACGCAGTATTTT
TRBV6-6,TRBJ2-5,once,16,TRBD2,CASSYATSGLQETQYF,TGTGCCAGCAGTTACGCGACTAGCGGGCTCCAAGAGACCCAGTACTTC
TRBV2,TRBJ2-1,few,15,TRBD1,CASSDWTGRYNEQFF,TGTGCCAGCAGTGATTGGACAGGCCGCTACAATGAGCAGTTCTTC
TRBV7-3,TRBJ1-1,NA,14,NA,CASSSHGGGTEAFF,TGTGCCAGCAGCTCCCATGGGGGGGGCACTGAAGCTTTCTTT
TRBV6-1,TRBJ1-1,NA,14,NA,CASSDQGLNTEAFF,TGTGCCAGCAGTGATCAGGGCTTGAACACTGAAGCTTTCTTT
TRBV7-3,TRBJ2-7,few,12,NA,CASSLSSYEQYF,TGTGCCAGCAGCTTGAGCTCCTACGAGCAGTACTTC